The 13 T cell receptor beta chains below come from one sample, sequenced in a study of T cell repertoires in cytomegalovirus infection. One entry per CDR3 protein, called by TCRdb with MiXCR from the reads. The sample yields 170,000 or so distinct CDR3 sequences, about 15% seen once. Sequencing was done on a sample of PBMCs. The receptors originated from a human donor in good health (CMV status not recorded). Some clones in this sample may be carry-over from other donors' samples.

The chain recombines TRBV19 with TRBJ1-1; D gene ambiguous. There are 15 residues in the CDR3. Germline loops: CDR1 LNHDA, CDR2 SQIVND (reference sequence). V was pared by 7 bases and J by 5 bases, with 20 bases between. The CDR3 protein is CASITLIGVKTEAFF. The CDR3 nucleotides are TGTGCCAGTATTACATTAATCGGAGTCAAAACTGAAGCTTTCTTT.

Here the CDR3 reads CSCRDRVGHTEAFF. In nucleotides, the CDR3 is TGCAGCTGCCGCGACAGGGTAGGGCACACTGAAGCTTTCTTT. The genes are TRBV20-1 and TRBJ1-1; 7 nucleotides match TRBD1. In germline, CDR1 is DFQATT, CDR2 SNEGSKA (reference sequence). This CDR3 region has 14 residues.

This clonotype was seen at least ten times. The rearrangement joins TRBV10-3 to TRBJ2-6; D gene ambiguous. The CDR3 contains 14 residues. The germline CDR1 and CDR2 sequences are ENHRY and SYGVKD. V lost 2 bases to trimming and J lost 1 base, with 3 bases between them. The CDR3 reads CAISEGSGANVLTF. In nucleotides, the CDR3 is TGTGCCATCAGTGAGGGGTCTGGGGCCAACGTCCTGACTTTC.

The chain couples TRBV28 to TRBJ2-2; D unresolved. Trimming took off 2 bases at V and 0 bases at J, with 4 bases between the two ends. CDR1 MDHEN and CDR2 SYDVKM come from the germline V gene. CDR3 size: 14 residues. CDR3 DNA sequence: TGTGCCAGCAGTTTAGGGGCGAACACCGGGGAGCTGTTTTTT. As protein: CASSLGANTGELFF.

This clonotype was seen at least ten times. The rearrangement uses TRBV7-6 and TRBJ1-2; D remains ambiguous. The CDR3 extends over 14 amino acids. V lost 5 bases and J lost 8, with 18 bases in between. Germline CDR1 and CDR2: SGHVS and FNYEAQ. In DNA, the CDR3 is TGTGCCAGCAGCCCCAGCGCCGGAGGACGAGGCTACACCTTC. Protein: CASSPSAGGRGYTF. Supplemented by reference TRBV7-6 and TRBJ1-2, the full variable domain reads GAGVSQSPRYKVTKRGQDVALRCDPISGHVSLYWYRQALGQGPEFLTYFNYEAQQDKSGLPNDRFSAERPEGSISTLTIQRTEQRDSAMYRCASSPSAGGRGYTFGSGTRLTVV.

This clonotype occurred many times. The V and J genes are TRBV19 and TRBJ1-1; perhaps TRBD1 as D (5 bases). Germline CDR1 reads LNHDA; CDR2 reads SQIVND (reference sequence). V lost 4 bases to trimming and J lost 5 bases, with 14 bases between them. The CDR3 consists of 14 residues. The CDR3 here is CASSSVQGRTEAFF. CDR3 bases: TGTGCCAGTAGTAGTGTCCAGGGTCGGACTGAAGCTTTCTTT. The full variable domain, rest sourced from reference TRBV19 and TRBJ1-1, is DGGITQSPKYLFRKEGQNVTLSCEQNLNHDAMYWYRQDPGQGLRLIYYSQIVNDFQKGDIAEGYSVSREKKESFPLTVTSAQKNPTAFYLCASSSVQGRTEAFFGQGTRLTVV.

This clonotype has a count of ten or more. This chain joins TRBV29-1 and TRBJ2-5, with a weak D call TRBD2 (5 bases). The ends were cut back, 5 bases at V and 3 bases at J, with 7 bases in the middle. There are 11 residues in the CDR3. From germline, CDR1 is SQVTM and CDR2 ANQGSEA. The CDR3 DNA reads TGCAGCGTTTCCGGGGAAGAGACCCAGTACTTC. It yields the protein CSVSGEETQYF.

The chain joins TRBV5-1 to TRBJ2-5, with TRBD2 matching 7 bases. Germline V lookup: CDR1 SGHRS, CDR2 YFSETQ. Germline trimming cut 4 bases from V and 3 bases from J; bases unmatched to any gene: 3. The CDR3 runs to 13 residues. The CDR3 DNA is TGCGCCAGCAGCCACCGGGGGGAAGAGACCCAGTACTTC. Protein: CASSHRGEETQYF.

This clonotype was picked up many times. The genes are TRBV7-2 and TRBJ2-7, with a possible D match to TRBD2 (5 bases). This CDR3 is 16 amino acids long. Trimming stripped 4 bases from V and 0 bases from J, with 16 bases between. Germline V gene data show CDR1 as SGHTA and CDR2 as FQGNSA. The chain's CDR3 is CASSSRSAGRSYEQYF. The CDR3 DNA reads TGTGCCAGCAGCTCCCGGAGTGCGGGTCGCTCCTACGAGCAGTACTTC.

This clonotype has at least ten counts. CDR3 bases: TGTGCCAGCAGCGCCGGACTAGCGGGAGGCGAGCAGTACTTC. It encodes CASSAGLAGGEQYF. V is TRBV7-6 and J is TRBJ2-7; 14 nucleotides align to TRBD2. Germline CDR1 SGHVS, CDR2 FNYEAQ. CDR3 length: 14 residues. Trimming took 5 bases from V and 6 from J; bases not matched to a gene: 3.

This clonotype has a count of ten or more. The rearrangement links TRBV5-1 to TRBJ1-2, with TRBD1 identical over 8 bases. Germline V gene lookup returns CDR1 SGHRS and CDR2 YFSETQ. This CDR3 is 13 amino acids long. Germline trimming cut 4 bases from V and 8 bases from J; bases unmatched to any gene: 7. CDR3 sequence: CASSEDRVRGYTF. The CDR3 nucleotides are TGCGCCAGCAGCGAGGACAGGGTCCGCGGCTACACCTTC.

This clonotype came up a few times. The chain joins TRBV11-2 to TRBJ1-5; weak D call: TRBD1 (5 bases). In germline, CDR1 is SGHAT, CDR2 FQNNGV. V was shortened by 5 bases and J by 9 bases, with 14 bases between the two germline ends. CDR3 length equals 13 residues. For the CDR3, the DNA is TGTGCCAGCAGCGATAGGTGGGGACGGCCCCAGCATTTT. This sequence encodes CASSDRWGRPQHF.

This clonotype was detected ten times or more. The chain links TRBV19 to TRBJ2-2; TRBD2 is a possible D gene (5 bases). Trimming cost V 3 bases and J 5 bases, with 10 bases left between them. The CDR3 sequence is 14 residues long. Per germline, CDR1 LNHDA and CDR2 SQIVND (reference sequence). The CDR3 protein is CASSIRGNTGELFF. CDR3 in DNA: TGTGCCAGTAGTATTAGAGGGAATACCGGGGAGCTGTTTTTT.